This is a list of T cell receptor beta chains from one sample in a study of OX40 agonist ivuxolimab in advanced cancers. The table came from immunoSEQ multiplex PCR; TCRdb's copy has only in-frame clones and leaves some out. This repertoire shows about 51,000 clones, approximately 84% found once; its top ten account for 3% to 3.5%. Sequencing was performed on CD4+ or CD8+ T cells sorted from blood, taken in a trial of the OX40 agonist ivuxolimab. The receptors originated from an adult with an advanced solid tumor such as melanoma, head and neck, liver or kidney cancer. Both conserved end residues are part of each CDR3. D genes are given only for firm matches. Some rows have no size entry. The others give once, few or many, or a class for an expanded clone.

d_call,clone_size,v_call,j_call,cdr3_nt,cdr3_aa
NA,NA,TRBV11-2,TRBJ1-1,TGTGCCAGCAGCTTAGACCCGTCCCCAAACACTGAAGCTTTCTTT,CASSLDPSPNTEAFF
NA,NA,TRBV9,TRBJ2-3,TGTGCCAGCAGCGTAGGGACTACGAGGCGATTCACAGATACGCAGTATTTT,CASSVGTTRRFTDTQYF
TRBD2,once,TRBV2,TRBJ2-3,TGTGCCAGCAAGGGACTAGCGGGGGGGCCGGGCACAGATACGCAGTATTTT,CASKGLAGGPGTDTQYF
TRBD1,NA,TRBV9,TRBJ1-1,TGTGCCAGCAGTCAGGGGGACGTTGAAGCTTTCTTT,CASSQGDVEAFF
NA,NA,TRBV7-9,TRBJ1-4,TGTGCCAGCAGCTTTACCGGGACCCCAGGGGAAAAACTGTTTTTT,CASSFTGTPGEKLFF
NA,NA,TRBV2,TRBJ2-2,TGTGCCAGCAGTGAACCAGGGCCGAACACCGGGGAGCTGTTTTTT,CASSEPGPNTGELFF
TRBD2,NA,TRBV19,TRBJ2-3,TGTGCCAGTAGTATCGGGGGGCTAGCGGGGCGCGGAGTCACAGATACGCAGTATTTT,CASSIGGLAGRGVTDTQYF
TRBD1,NA,TRBV12-5,TRBJ2-7,TGTGCTAGTGCTCCCGGGACAGTTATATACGAGCAGTACTTC,CASAPGTVIYEQYF
TRBD1,NA,TRBV2,TRBJ1-6,TGTGCCAGCAGGGGGACAGGATCTCGGGATTCACCCCTCCACTTT,CASRGTGSRDSPLHF
NA,once,TRBV28,TRBJ1-5,TGTGCCAGCAGTCAGGGAGGAGGCAATCAGCCCCAGCATTTT,CASSQGGGNQPQHF
NA,NA,TRBV6-4,TRBJ1-2,TGTGCCAGCAGCCAGGGTTTAGACTATGGCTACACCTTC,CASSQGLDYGYTF
NA,NA,TRBV7-3,TRBJ1-2,TGTGCCAGCAGCTTAACGCCCAGTGGGGGCGGGGATGGCTACACCTTC,CASSLTPSGGGDGYTF
TRBD1,NA,TRBV13,TRBJ2-7,TGTGCCAGCAGCGACAGGGGAGGCTACGAGCAGTACTTC,CASSDRGGYEQYF
NA,NA,TRBV2,TRBJ2-1,TGTGCCAGCACCCAAACAGGCCGCTCCTACAATGAGCAGTTCTTC,CASTQTGRSYNEQFF
NA,NA,TRBV6-6,TRBJ2-2,TGTGCCAGCAGCCCGGGGCGCGGGGAGCTGTTTTTT,CASSPGRGELFF
NA,NA,TRBV12-5,TRBJ2-6,TGTGCTAGTGGTTTTTTCGTGCTCGGTAGGGTCCCCTCTGGGGCCAACGTCCTGACTTTC,CASGFFVLGRVPSGANVLTF
NA,NA,TRBV6-4,TRBJ1-1,TGTGCCAGCAGTGACAGGGAGAACACTGAAGCTTTCTTT,CASSDRENTEAFF
TRBD1,NA,TRBV7-2,TRBJ1-6,TGTGCCAGCAGCTACGGACAGGGAGGGTCACCCCTCCACTTT,CASSYGQGGSPLHF
NA,once,TRBV11-2,TRBJ2-7,TGTGCCAGCAGCTTAGTAGGCGAGCAGTACTTC,CASSLVGEQYF
NA,NA,TRBV29-1,TRBJ1-1,TGCAGCGTTGAAAAGGGGCAGCAGAACACTGAAGCTTTCTTT,CSVEKGQQNTEAFF
NA,NA,TRBV11-2,TRBJ2-7,TGTGCCAGCAGCTTAGGTCGCAGGAGCTCCTACGAGCAGTACTTC,CASSLGRRSSYEQYF
TRBD1,NA,TRBV15,TRBJ1-2,TGTGCCACCAGCGGAGGGGGCGAGTACTATGGCTACACCTTC,CATSGGGEYYGYTF
NA,NA,TRBV10-3,TRBJ1-1,TGTGCCATCAGTGAATCTGGACTCCCAGGGTTGGTCACTGAAGCTTTCTTT,CAISESGLPGLVTEAFF
NA,NA,TRBV6-6,TRBJ1-2,TGTGCCAGCAGACAGGGAGTGGGTGATGGCTACACCTTC,CASRQGVGDGYTF
NA,NA,TRBV2,TRBJ2-5,TGTGCCAGCAGCTCCGGGCGGCAAGAGACCCAGTACTTC,CASSSGRQETQYF
NA,NA,TRBV7-9,TRBJ1-4,TGTGCCAGCAGCCCAAGGACACCGGGGATCTTAACTAATGAAAAACTGTTTTTT,CASSPRTPGILTNEKLFF
TRBD1,NA,TRBV19,TRBJ1-4,TGTGCCAGTAGTATAGGGGACAGCTCTAATGAAAAACTGTTTTTT,CASSIGDSSNEKLFF
NA,NA,TRBV11-2,TRBJ2-2,TGTGCCAGCAGCTTCGGAGTTGCCGGGGAGCTGTTTTTT,CASSFGVAGELFF
NA,NA,TRBV19,TRBJ1-6,TGTGCCAGTAGCACCGGGACCTCTAATTCACCCCTCCACTTT,CASSTGTSNSPLHF
NA,NA,TRBV5-4,TRBJ1-1,TGTGCCAGCAGACCAGATTTCATGAACACTGAAGCTTTCTTT,CASRPDFMNTEAFF
TRBD2,few,TRBV10-3,TRBJ2-7,TGTGCCATAGGACTAGCTGACGAGCAGTACTTC,CAIGLADEQYF
TRBD1,NA,TRBV5-4,TRBJ1-5,TGTGCCAGCAGCACCCGGTGGAGCCGGGACAGGGACCAGCCCCAGCATTTT,CASSTRWSRDRDQPQHF
NA,once,TRBV6-6,TRBJ2-5,TGTGCCAGCAGGAGGACAGAGACCCAGTACTTC,CASRRTETQYF
NA,once,TRBV5-1,TRBJ2-5,TGCGCCAGCAGCTTAGGGGGGCGCGGGGAGACCCAGTACTTC,CASSLGGRGETQYF
NA,once,TRBV7-6,TRBJ1-5,TGTGCCAGCAGCTTATATCCACCGCACAGCGGGACGCATAGCAATCAGCCCCAGCATTTT,CASSLYPPHSGTHSNQPQHF
NA,NA,TRBV11-3,TRBJ1-2,TGTGCCAGCAGCTCCGTCGGGGGACAATCCCTCTATGGCTACACCTTC,CASSSVGGQSLYGYTF
TRBD1,NA,TRBV6-1,TRBJ1-2,TGTGCCAGCAGTTCAGACAGGGGGCGGGTATATGGCTACACCTTC,CASSSDRGRVYGYTF
NA,NA,TRBV7-9,TRBJ2-7,TGTGCCAGCAGCCCACCCGGGTGGGGGCGGACCTACGAGCAGTACTTC,CASSPPGWGRTYEQYF
TRBD1,NA,TRBV19,TRBJ1-5,TGTGCCAGTAGTCGACAAGGGACAGGGACGGAACGCAATCAGCCCCAGCATTTT,CASSRQGTGTERNQPQHF
NA,NA,TRBV7-2,TRBJ2-7,TGTGCCAGCAGCTCACCCAAGGACGGGTCCTACGAGCAGTACTTC,CASSSPKDGSYEQYF
NA,NA,TRBV2,TRBJ2-7,TGTGCCAGCACGAGGGGTGGCTCCTACGAGCAGTACTTC,CASTRGGSYEQYF
NA,NA,TRBV7-8,TRBJ1-5,TGTGCCAGCAGCTCCGCCACCAATCAGCCCCAGCATTTT,CASSSATNQPQHF
NA,once,TRBV11-3,TRBJ1-3,TGTGCCAGCAGCTCACGGCGGAACTCTGGAAACACCATATATTTT,CASSSRRNSGNTIYF
NA,NA,TRBV5-1,TRBJ1-1,TGCGCCAGCAGCTTGGTAGGAAGCGGTTCTGCACGCCCAGAGAACACTGAAGCTTTCTTT,CASSLVGSGSARPENTEAFF